Below, 25 T cell receptor beta chains from the same sample are listed, as sequenced in a study of response to subunit inactivated influenza vaccine. TCRdb re-analysed the RT-PCR reads in MiXCR, keeping a single row per CDR3 protein. The sample carries 630,000 or so distinct CDR3 sequences, 15% to 18% recorded once. The sample was PBMCs from blood, taken 11 to 12 days after vaccination. These receptors came from a man in his fifties or sixties who received an inactivated influenza vaccine.

This sequence joins TRBV15 and TRBJ2-1; 7 bases match TRBD2. Germline V lookup: CDR1 LNHNV, CDR2 YYDKDF (reference sequence). The CDR3 sequence is 18 residues long. The V gene end was trimmed by 1 base and the J gene end by 4 bases; junction bases not matched to a gene: 13. The CDR3 spells CATSRGPSALGGYNEQFF. CDR3 bases: TGTGCCACCAGCAGAGGCCCCTCCGCACTCGGGGGGTACAATGAGCAGTTCTTC.

CDR3 amino acids: CASSSRHPQETQYF. CDR3 DNA: TGTGCCAGCAGTTCTCGACACCCCCAAGAGACCCAGTACTTC. The J gene is TRBJ2-5, the V gene TRBV6-5; D remains unclear. The CDR3 has 14 residues. With 4 bases removed from V and 1 base from J, the gap between germline ends came to 10 bases. CDR1 and CDR2 (germline): MNHEY, SVGAGI.

The gene calls are TRBV20-1 and TRBJ1-2; D perhaps matches TRBD1 (6 bases). The germline V and J ends were trimmed by 0 bases and 4 bases, with 12 bases remaining between them. The CDR3 is made up of 14 amino acids. Germline V gene sequence: CDR1 DFQATT, CDR2 SNEGSKA (reference sequence). CDR3 bases: TGCAGTGCTAGAGATCTAAGGACAGCCTATGGCTACACCTTC. Protein product: CSARDLRTAYGYTF.

This clonotype turned up a few times. The chain has TRBV7-2 and TRBJ1-1; a weak D match, TRBD1 (5 bases). CDR3 length: 14 residues. Germline-derived CDR1 and CDR2 are SGHTA and FQGNSA. V shed 5 bases and J shed 7 bases, with 17 bases lying between them. For the CDR3, the DNA is TGTGCCAGCAGCCCCCGGTACGACAGTTTTGAAGCTTTCTTT. Protein sequence: CASSPRYDSFEAFF.

The chain links TRBV20-1 to TRBJ2-5, with D hard to call. V was trimmed by 0 bases and J by 5 bases, leaving 13 bases between them. The germline gives CDR1 DFQATT, CDR2 SNEGSKA (reference sequence). The CDR3 extends over 14 amino acids. CDR3 sequence: CSARDRGSMETQYF. The DNA for the CDR3 is TGCAGTGCTAGAGATCGAGGTAGCATGGAGACCCAGTACTTC.

This rearrangement joins TRBV7-9 to TRBJ2-7; 11 positions agree with TRBD1. The J segment lost 5 bases and the V segment lost 4 bases, leaving 4 bases of the junction unmatched. Per the germline V gene, CDR1 is SEHNR and CDR2 is FQNEAQ (reference sequence). This CDR3 has 14 amino acids. The CDR3 region is CASSSGQGAHEQYF. The CDR3 DNA is TGTGCCAGCAGCTCAGGACAGGGGGCCCACGAGCAGTACTTC.

This clonotype was counted a few times. This sequence joins TRBV5-1 and TRBJ2-1; D is possibly TRBD1 (6 bases). CDR1 and CDR2 from the germline V gene are SGHRS and YFSETQ. V lost 5 bases and J 8 bases, leaving 14 bases between the germline ends. The length of the CDR3 is 13 residues. The CDR3 loop is CASRQGNLDEQFF. CDR3 bases: TGCGCCAGCAGACAGGGAAATTTGGATGAGCAGTTCTTC.

This sequence joins TRBV19 and TRBJ1-2; D is perhaps TRBD1 (6 bases). V was cut by 9 bases and J by 1 base, with 12 bases left in between. Germline V lookup: CDR1 LNHDA, CDR2 SQIVND (reference sequence). This CDR3 spans 13 amino acids. CDR3 protein: CASRDTINYGYTF. The CDR3 nucleotides read TGTGCCAGCCGGGACACTATTAACTATGGCTACACCTTC. Together with reference TRBV19 and TRBJ1-2, the CDR3 gives the full variable domain: DGGITQSPKYLFRKEGQNVTLSCEQNLNHDAMYWYRQDPGQGLRLIYYSQIVNDFQKGDIAEGYSVSREKKESFPLTVTSAQKNPTAFYLCASRDTINYGYTFGSGTRLTVV.

J is TRBJ2-1 and V is TRBV4-1, with 10 bases that match TRBD2. CDR1 and CDR2 (germline): MGHRA, YSYEKL. CDR3 size: 16 residues. V gave up 0 bases and J gave up 8 bases; unmatched junction bases: 7. CDR3 sequence (DNA): TGCGCCAGCAGCCAAGATCGGAGCGGGGGGGGCCATGAGCAGTTCTTC. It yields the protein CASSQDRSGGGHEQFF.

This clonotype was observed many times. The chain recombines TRBV6-2 or TRBV6-3 with TRBJ2-1, with 9 bases fitting TRBD2. Germline lookup yields CDR1 MNHEY and CDR2 SVGEGT. The V gene end was trimmed by 2 bases and the J gene end by 6 bases; junction bases not matched to a gene: 2. The CDR3 length is 14 residues. In DNA, the CDR3 is TGTGCCAGCAGTTACCTAGCGGGGTCCAATGAGCAGTTCTTC. Its translation: CASSYLAGSNEQFF.

This clonotype was seen ten or more times. This chain uses TRBV3-1 with TRBJ2-4; D uncertain. The length of the CDR3 is 18 residues. V lost 4 bases, J lost 0 bases, and 19 bases lay in between. Germline loops: CDR1 LGHDT, CDR2 YNNKEL (reference sequence). This chain's CDR3 is CASSPRPTSPIAKNIQYF. In nucleotides, the CDR3 is TGTGCCAGCAGCCCTCGACCGACAAGCCCCATAGCCAAAAACATTCAGTACTTC. The complete variable domain, with remaining parts taken from reference TRBV3-1 and TRBJ2-4, reads DTAVSQTPKYLVTQMGNDKSIKCEQNLGHDTMYWYKQDSKKFLKIMFSYNNKELIINETVPNRFSPKSPDKAHLNLHINSLELGDSAVYFCASSPRPTSPIAKNIQYFGAGTRLSVL.

The chain employs TRBV18 and TRBJ2-2; D uncertain. The CDR3 is 16 amino acids. Per the germline V gene, CDR1 is KGHSH and CDR2 is LQKENI. V lost 3 bases and J 1 base, leaving 12 bases between the germline ends. The CDR3 reads CASSPDGSRNTGELFF. DNA for the CDR3: TGTGCCAGCTCACCCGACGGTTCCCGGAACACCGGGGAGCTGTTTTTT. The complete variable domain, with remaining parts taken from reference TRBV18 and TRBJ2-2, reads NAGVMQNPRHLVRRRGQEARLRCSPMKGHSHVYWYRQLPEEGLKFMVYLQKENIIDESGMPKERFSAEFPKEGPSILRIQQVVRGDSAAYFCASSPDGSRNTGELFFGEGSRLTVL.

This clonotype was picked up a small number of times. The chain is built from TRBV7-9 and TRBJ2-1, with D uncertain. Germline V gene sequence: CDR1 SEHNR, CDR2 FQNEAQ (reference sequence). Trimming removed 4 bases at V and 8 bases at J, with 15 bases between. The CDR3 totals 14 residues. The DNA of the CDR3 is TGTGCCAGCAGCTGGCCCAGGAGCCCGTATGAGCAGTTCTTC. Its translation: CASSWPRSPYEQFF.

This clonotype was counted only a few times. The chain recombines TRBV10-2 with TRBJ2-5, with a weak D call TRBD1 (5 bases). The germline V and J ends were trimmed by 0 bases and 7 bases, with 15 bases remaining between them. CDR3 length: 15 residues. Germline assignment: CDR1 WSHSY and CDR2 SAAADI. The CDR3 protein is CASSESKGAGGTQYF. The CDR3 DNA reads TGCGCCAGCAGTGAGTCGAAAGGGGCTGGCGGGACCCAGTACTTC.

V gene TRBV7-8 combines with J gene TRBJ2-1; D ambiguous. V was pared by 0 bases and J by 5 bases, with 11 bases between. The length of the CDR3 is 15 residues. CDR1 is SGHVS and CDR2 is FQNEAQ in the germline V gene. CDR3 DNA: TGTGCCAGCAGCTTAGCGTTCCGACGGGACAATGAGCAGTTCTTC. This translates into CASSLAFRRDNEQFF.

The chain has TRBV20-1 and TRBJ2-5, with a possible D match to TRBD2 (7 bases). The V end was cut by 6 bases, the J end by 2 bases, with 16 bases between. Germline CDR1 reads DFQATT; CDR2 reads SNEGSKA (reference sequence). The CDR3 has 14 amino acids. CDR3 in amino acids: CSATGGPSQETQYF. The DNA for the CDR3 is TGCAGTGCAACCGGGGGGCCGAGTCAAGAGACCCAGTACTTC.

This chain links TRBV11-3 with TRBJ2-1, with D maybe TRBD1 (5 bases). Deletions cut 5 bases from V and 0 bases from J, with 11 bases between. CDR3 length equals 15 residues. Germline CDR1 reads SGHNT; CDR2 reads YENEEA. CDR3 in amino acids: CASSRQTSSYNEQFF. CDR3 nucleotides: TGTGCCAGCAGCCGACAGACCAGCTCCTACAATGAGCAGTTCTTC.

In its sample, this clonotype was seen many times. V is TRBV12-3 or TRBV12-4 and J is TRBJ2-2; the D gene is possibly TRBD1 (7 bases). The CDR3 spans 15 residues. The V end lost 6 bases, the J end lost 4 bases, and 15 bases lay between the germline ends. CDR3 amino acids: CASSRRGDSTGELFF. In DNA form, the CDR3 reads TGTGCCAGCAGCCGTCGCGGGGACAGCACCGGGGAGCTGTTTTTT.

This clonotype was seen a handful of times. The chain has TRBV6-5 and TRBJ2-3, with 10 bases lining up with TRBD2. Trimming cost V 0 bases and J 3 bases; bases outside gene matches: 6. The germline gives CDR1 MNHEY, CDR2 SVGAGI. This CDR3 comprises 17 residues. CDR3 sequence (DNA): TGTGCCAGCAGTTACTCGGCTAGCGGGAGATCGACAGATACGCAGTATTTT. Amino acids: CASSYSASGRSTDTQYF.

The gene calls are TRBV5-1 and TRBJ2-3; 12 bases agree with TRBD2. This CDR3 has 15 residues. Germline V gene sequence: CDR1 SGHRS, CDR2 YFSETQ. Unmatched junction bases numbered 3, after V lost 1 base and J lost 6 bases. The CDR3 bases are TGCGCCAGCAGCTTGCTAGCGGGGGGGCTGGATACGCAGTATTTT. Translation: CASSLLAGGLDTQYF. Combining the CDR3 with reference TRBV5-1 and TRBJ2-3 gives the whole variable domain KAGVTQTPRYLIKTRGQQVTLSCSPISGHRSVSWYQQTPGQGLQFLFEYFSETQRNKGNFPGRFSGRQFSNSRSEMNVSTLELGDSALYLCASSLLAGGLDTQYFGPGTRLTVL.

This clonotype appeared a few times. V is TRBV24-1 and J is TRBJ2-1; a possible D gene is TRBD1 (6 bases). The length of the CDR3 is 16 residues. Trimming removed 4 bases from V and 0 bases from J, with 12 bases in between. The germline CDR1 and CDR2 sequences are KGHDR and SFDVKD. CDR3 in amino acids: CATSESTGSSYNEQFF. The CDR3 DNA reads as TGTGCCACCAGTGAATCAACAGGGAGCTCCTACAATGAGCAGTTCTTC.

This clonotype was seen only a few times. The CDR3 DNA follows: TGTGCCAGCAGCTTAGATCAGGGTTCCAACGAGCAGTACTTC. Residues: CASSLDQGSNEQYF. V usage is TRBV7-9 and J usage is TRBJ2-7, with TRBD1 as a possible D gene (5 bases). Trimming left V 1 base short and J 5 bases short, with 12 bases between. The CDR3 runs to 14 residues. CDR1 is SEHNR and CDR2 is FQNEAQ in the germline V gene (reference sequence).

This clonotype was picked up a small number of times. The J gene is TRBJ2-7, the V gene TRBV6-1; TRBD2 agrees at 10 bases. V lost 5 bases to trimming and J lost 5 bases; unmatched junction nucleotides: 6. Germline CDR1 MNHNS, CDR2 SASEGT. The CDR3 length is 14 residues. CDR3 nucleotides: TGTGCCAGCAGTATCAGCGGGAGGGTCAACGAGCAGTACTTC. It encodes CASSISGRVNEQYF.

This clonotype was seen more than once but under ten times. The J gene is TRBJ2-1, the V gene TRBV6-5, with 8 bases aligning to TRBD2. The V gene end was trimmed by 2 bases and the J gene end by 6 bases; junction bases not matched to a gene: 9. The germline V gene has CDR1 MNHEY and CDR2 SVGAGI. CDR3 length: 16 amino acids. The CDR3 loop is CASSYGVGLVGNEQFF. In DNA form, the CDR3 reads TGTGCCAGCAGTTACGGGGTGGGACTAGTAGGCAATGAGCAGTTCTTC.

This clonotype has a handful of counts. J is TRBJ2-7 and V is TRBV5-1, with TRBD1 matching 9 bases. This CDR3 region has 15 residues. Germline CDR1 is SGHRS and CDR2 is YFSETQ. Unmatched junction bases numbered 8, after V lost 2 bases and J lost 5 bases. In nucleotides, the CDR3 is TGCGCCAGCAGCTTCCGGGACAGGGACACCAACGAGCAGTACTTC. It specifies CASSFRDRDTNEQYF.